This is a list of T cell receptor beta chains from one sample in a study of blood T cell repertoires in COVID-19. Libraries were prepared by immunoSEQ multiplex PCR; TCRdb keeps only in-frame clonotypes and omits some of them. The sample consists of 500,000 or so clones, around 90% of them appearing once. The sequencing input was PBMCs or T cells enriched from blood (not recorded which). These receptors all stem from a woman aged 18-35 years who had recovered from COVID-19. CDR3s include the opening cysteine and the closing phenylalanine or tryptophan. The order of the fields is D gene, J gene, clone size, V gene, CDR3 protein, CDR3 DNA. D genes are given only for firm matches. Size is omitted from some rows. Given values are once, few, many or a class for expanded clones.

-	TRBJ1-4	-	TRBV11-2	CASSLDQFNEKLFF	TGTGCCAGCAGCTTAGACCAGTTTAATGAAAAACTGTTTTTT
-	TRBJ1-1	-	TRBV3-1/TRBV3-2	CASSQEAGETEAFF	TGTGCCAGCAGCCAAGAGGCCGGAGAGACTGAAGCTTTCTTT
-	TRBJ1-3	few	TRBV6-5	CASSYSTGVSGNTIYF	TGTGCCAGCAGTTACTCGACCGGGGTATCTGGAAACACCATATATTTT
TRBD1	TRBJ1-6	-	TRBV5-1	CASSWGRDRPNSPLHF	TGCGCCAGCAGCTGGGGGAGGGACAGGCCCAATTCACCCCTCCACTTT
TRBD2	TRBJ2-2	-	TRBV7-2	CASRGRAVTGELFF	TGTGCCAGCAGGGGGAGGGCAGTCACCGGGGAGCTGTTTTTT
-	TRBJ1-1	-	TRBV5-4	CASSLRLANTEAFF	TGTGCCAGCAGCTTGCGGCTAGCGAACACTGAAGCTTTCTTT
-	TRBJ1-2	-	TRBV4-2	CASSHRLGVLGLGYTF	TGTGCCAGCAGCCATCGATTAGGGGTTTTGGGGTTAGGCTACACCTTC
TRBD1	TRBJ1-3	-	TRBV6-5	CASSYGGQGLGNTIYF	TGTGCCAGCAGTTATGGGGGACAGGGGTTAGGAAACACCATATATTTT
TRBD2	TRBJ2-2	-	TRBV18	CASSPLRLAGGPNTGELFF	TGTGCCAGCTCACCACTGAGACTAGCGGGGGGCCCGAACACCGGGGAGCTGTTTTTT
-	TRBJ2-1	once	TRBV27	CASSFLPLYNEQFF	TGTGCCAGCAGTTTCCTACCTCTTTACAATGAGCAGTTCTTC
-	TRBJ2-7	-	TRBV30	CAWSVGTYEQYF	TGTGCCTGGAGCGTGGGCACGTACGAGCAGTACTTC
TRBD2	TRBJ2-7	-	TRBV6-5	CASIRAGGAYEQYF	TGTGCCAGCATCAGGGCGGGGGGAGCCTACGAGCAGTACTTC
TRBD1	TRBJ1-5	-	TRBV30	CAWSGTGDQPQHF	TGTGCCTGGAGTGGGACAGGGGATCAGCCCCAGCATTTT
TRBD1	TRBJ1-1	-	TRBV5-8	CASSLRQGLLRTEAFF	TGTGCCAGCAGCCTACGACAGGGGCTCCTCCGCACTGAAGCTTTCTTT
-	TRBJ1-2	-	TRBV18	CASSPRVGNYGYTF	TGTGCCAGCTCACCCAGGGTGGGGAACTATGGCTACACCTTC
TRBD1	TRBJ1-3	-	TRBV5-4	CASSRDRGSGNTIYF	TGTGCCAGCAGCCGGGACAGGGGGTCCGGAAACACCATATATTTT
TRBD1	TRBJ2-3	-	TRBV2	CASNIGGQGTDTQYF	TGTGCCAGCAATATTGGGGGACAGGGCACAGATACGCAGTATTTT
TRBD1	TRBJ1-2	-	TRBV7-2	CASSSLTGTGEYGYTF	TGTGCCAGCAGCTCCCTAACCGGGACAGGTGAATATGGCTACACCTTC
-	TRBJ2-5	-	TRBV7-8	CASIGSSPGAGIKETQYF	TGTGCCAGCATCGGCTCGTCACCCGGGGCGGGGATCAAAGAGACCCAGTACTTC
-	TRBJ2-3	-	TRBV7-9	CASSLVTEVQYF	TGTGCCAGCAGCTTAGTGACTGAGGTGCAGTATTTT
-	TRBJ1-6	once	TRBV30	CAWKSSYNSPLHF	TGTGCCTGGAAGAGCTCCTATAATTCACCCCTCCACTTT
-	TRBJ1-4	-	TRBV10-3	CAISESSRGEKLFF	TGTGCCATCAGTGAGTCGAGCAGGGGTGAAAAACTGTTTTTT
-	TRBJ1-6	-	TRBV2	CASSLGLSPLHF	TGTGCCAGCAGTCTGGGACTTTCGCCCCTCCACTTT
TRBD1	TRBJ1-2	-	TRBV7-2	CASSPDREDYGYTF	TGTGCCAGCAGCCCAGACAGGGAGGACTATGGCTACACCTTC
-	TRBJ1-1	-	TRBV5-1	CASGHPSGRGNTEAFF	TGCGCCAGCGGGCACCCTTCTGGGAGGGGGAACACTGAAGCTTTCTTT
-	TRBJ2-2	-	TRBV7-9	CASSPDRRNTGELFF	TGTGCCAGCAGCCCCGACAGGAGAAACACCGGGGAGCTGTTTTTT
TRBD2	TRBJ2-1	-	TRBV7-9	CASSPLAGRTYNEQFF	TGTGCCAGCAGCCCACTAGCGGGGCGAACCTACAATGAGCAGTTCTTC
TRBD1	TRBJ2-1	few	TRBV4-2	CASSSGQGRNEQFF	TGTGCCAGCAGCTCTGGACAGGGGAGGAACGAGCAGTTCTTC
-	TRBJ1-2	few	TRBV12-3/TRBV12-4	CASSPQEERGYTF	TGTGCCAGCAGTCCCCAGGAGGAGCGTGGCTACACCTTC
TRBD2	TRBJ2-5	-	TRBV3-1/TRBV3-2	CASSQEGRGGRETQYF	TGTGCCAGCAGCCAAGAGGGGCGGGGGGGCCGAGAGACCCAGTACTTC
-	TRBJ1-1	-	TRBV4-1	CASSQVPGTLNTEAFF	TGCGCCAGCAGCCAAGTTCCAGGGACTCTGAACACTGAAGCTTTCTTT
TRBD1	TRBJ1-1	-	TRBV5-1	CASSAGTVGANTEAFF	TGCGCCAGCAGCGCCGGGACAGTAGGGGCAAACACTGAAGCTTTCTTT
-	TRBJ2-7	-	TRBV5-4	CASSTTGSYEQYF	TGTGCCAGCAGCACGACAGGTTCCTACGAGCAGTACTTC
-	TRBJ2-3	-	TRBV9	CASSVVAAGTDTQYF	TGTGCCAGCAGCGTAGTAGCGGCAGGCACAGATACGCAGTATTTT
-	TRBJ2-3	-	TRBV7-2	CASSSGPGDTQYF	TGTGCCAGCAGCTCAGGGCCCGGGGATACGCAGTATTTT
TRBD1	TRBJ1-5	-	TRBV15	CATSSDRQGNQPQHF	TGTGCCACCAGCAGTGATAGACAGGGGAATCAGCCCCAGCATTTT
TRBD1	TRBJ2-7	-	TRBV5-1	CASSLVGQGGREQYF	TGCGCCAGCAGCTTGGTGGGACAGGGGGGTAGGGAGCAGTACTTC
-	TRBJ1-5	-	TRBV6-5	CASRTGGQPQHF	TGTGCCAGCAGGACCGGGGGGCAGCCCCAGCATTTT
TRBD1	TRBJ1-5	-	TRBV2	CASQSGGNQPQHF	TGTGCCAGCCAGTCAGGGGGGAATCAGCCCCAGCATTTT
TRBD1	TRBJ1-1	-	TRBV3-1/TRBV3-2	CASFDRGGTEAFF	TGTGCCAGCTTCGACAGGGGGGGCACTGAAGCTTTCTTT
TRBD2	TRBJ2-2	once	TRBV15	CATSRDLAAANTGELFF	TGTGCCACCAGCAGAGATCTAGCGGCTGCGAACACCGGGGAGCTGTTTTTT
-	TRBJ1-2	-	TRBV19	CASSLYPDSSYGYTF	TGTGCCAGTAGTCTCTACCCGGACAGTAGCTATGGCTACACCTTC
-	TRBJ2-1	-	TRBV5-1	CASGGGNEQFF	TGCGCCAGCGGGGGCGGAAATGAGCAGTTCTTC
TRBD1	TRBJ1-5	few	TRBV30	CAWTGQGGQPQHF	TGTGCCTGGACGGGACAGGGCGGTCAGCCCCAGCATTTT
-	TRBJ2-3	once	TRBV30	CAWSSFTDTQYF	TGTGCCTGGAGTTCCTTCACAGATACGCAGTATTTT
TRBD1	TRBJ2-5	-	TRBV9	CASSVDAGGEETQYF	TGTGCCAGCAGCGTAGATGCAGGGGGCGAAGAGACCCAGTACTTC
-	TRBJ1-1	-	TRBV7-2	CASSSDPEAMNTEAFF	TGTGCCAGCAGCTCCGACCCTGAAGCGATGAACACTGAAGCTTTCTTT
-	TRBJ2-7	-	TRBV12-3/TRBV12-4	CASSLRTAYEQYF	TGTGCCAGCAGCCTACGGACAGCCTACGAGCAGTACTTC